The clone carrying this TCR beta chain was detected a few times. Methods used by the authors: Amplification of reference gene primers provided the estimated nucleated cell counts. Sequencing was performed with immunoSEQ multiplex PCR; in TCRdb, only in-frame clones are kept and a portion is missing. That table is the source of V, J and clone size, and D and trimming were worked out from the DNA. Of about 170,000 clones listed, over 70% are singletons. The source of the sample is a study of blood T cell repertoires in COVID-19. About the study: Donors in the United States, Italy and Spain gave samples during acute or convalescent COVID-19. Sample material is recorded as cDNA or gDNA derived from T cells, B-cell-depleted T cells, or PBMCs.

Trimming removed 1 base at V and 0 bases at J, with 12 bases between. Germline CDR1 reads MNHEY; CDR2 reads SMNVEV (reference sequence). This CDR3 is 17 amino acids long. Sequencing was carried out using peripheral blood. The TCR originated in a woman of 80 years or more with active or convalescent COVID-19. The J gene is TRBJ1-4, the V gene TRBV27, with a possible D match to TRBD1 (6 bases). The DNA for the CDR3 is TGTGCCAGCAGTTTATATCGGGGGGCGGCAACTAATGAAAAACTGTTTTTT. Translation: CASSLYRGAATNEKLFF.